This T cell receptor beta chain derives from a study of neoadjuvant anti-PD-1 for oral cavity cancer. Study information: Non-progressing patients received a fourth nivolumab dose near day 43, then surgery on days 50-56. Study outcomes and limitations: Pretreatment Treg/Th17 ratio correlated inversely with post-treatment tumor clonality. Non-responders to neoadjuvant nivolumab had significantly more clonal PBMC T cells than responders.

With regard to this clone: The antigen is unknown.

The V end was cut by 7 bases, the J end by 7 bases, with 14 bases between. The CDR3 covers 13 residues. Germline CDR1 MNHNS, CDR2 SASEGT. Six replicates per PBMC sample, mostly from 480 ng of genomic DNA. This table comes from immunoSEQ multiplex PCR, and its TCRdb copy is limited to in-frame clones, with some not included. This table holds 73,000 or so clones, around 83% found once. Time point noted: after neoadjuvant nivolumab, at surgical resection. This sequence originates from a person aged 35 to 85 with oral cavity squamous cell carcinoma. The specimen was PBMCs, collected after nivolumab (anti-PD-1) treatment. The rearrangement joins TRBV6-1 to TRBJ1-5; a weak D match, TRBD1 (5 bases). The CDR3, as DNA: TGTGCCAGCACCACGGTGTGGGACCAGCCCCAGCATTTT. Its translation is CASTTVWDQPQHF.